Below, 5 T cell receptor beta chains from the same sample are listed, as sequenced in a study of shared T cell receptors in the human thymus. Method: immunoSEQ multiplex PCR; TCRdb's copy keeps in-frame clones and lacks some. The data hold under 850,000 clones, with approximately 88% observed a single time. These data also featured in a second study, about human thymus T cells.

Sequencing input: thymocytes. The receptors originated from a boy in the first two years of life with a congenital heart defect.

The chain is built from TRBV25-1 and TRBJ2-3; D is unclear. Trimming stripped 1 base from V and 0 bases from J, with 11 bases between. Germline values: CDR1 MGHDK, CDR2 SYGVNS. The CDR3 covers 16 residues. CDR3 coding DNA: TGTGCCAGCAGTGAATTCGTAAGCTATAGCACAGATACGCAGTATTTT. This translates into CASSEFVSYSTDTQYF.

The CDR3 region is CASSGQGSGANVLTF. Written as DNA, the CDR3 is TGTGCCAGCAGTGGACAGGGCTCTGGGGCCAACGTCCTGACTTTC. The chain employs TRBV2 and TRBJ2-6; 7 bases are shared with TRBD1. The V gene end was trimmed by 4 bases and the J gene end by 0 bases; junction bases not matched to a gene: 0. This CDR3 contains 15 residues. Looked up from germline, CDR1 is SNHLY and CDR2 is FYNNEI.

Only one count was recorded for this clone. The chain employs TRBV19 and TRBJ2-7; D possibly corresponds to TRBD1 (5 bases). V gave up 2 bases and J gave up 9 bases, with 17 bases separating them. Germline V gene data show CDR1 as LNHDA and CDR2 as SQIVND (reference sequence). CDR3 length: 14 amino acids. CDR3 residues: CASSITGHPQAQYF. The CDR3 DNA reads as TGTGCCAGTAGTATAACCGGACACCCTCAGGCGCAGTACTTC.

The chain links TRBV6-4 to TRBJ2-1; D unresolved. CDR3 size: 16 residues. V was trimmed by 4 bases and J by 0 bases, leaving 13 bases between them. The germline CDR1 and CDR2 sequences are MRHNA and SNTAGT. The CDR3 nucleotides are TGTGCCAGCAGTGCCTTCGTTTATCCCTCCTACAATGAGCAGTTCTTC. This sequence encodes CASSAFVYPSYNEQFF.

The chain has TRBV5-4 and TRBJ2-2; D perhaps matches TRBD1 (5 bases). The germline CDR1 and CDR2 sequences are SGHNT and YYREEE (reference sequence). The CDR3 loop spans 17 amino acids. The ends were cut back, 2 bases at V and 5 bases at J, with 19 bases in the middle. In DNA, the CDR3 is TGTGCCAGCAGCTTAGAAACACGAAGGGGAACGACCGGGGAGCTGTTTTTT. Protein: CASSLETRRGTTGELFF.